The clone carrying this TCR beta chain was recorded once. This entry belongs to a study of blood T cell repertoires in COVID-19. Background on the study: Some COVID-19 samples were acute and others convalescent; all came from the United States, Italy and Spain. The cDNA or gDNA used as material had been derived from T cells, B-cell-depleted T cells, or PBMCs.

Per germline, CDR1 SGHTA and CDR2 FQGNSA. This CDR3 region has 14 residues. Trimming at V came to 2 bases and at J to 6 bases, leaving 2 bases not matched to a gene. The Seattle patients joined while their infection was active and were tracked longitudinally afterward. Per the original methods: Using reference gene primer amplification, nucleated cell counts were estimated. Assay: immunoSEQ multiplex PCR; the TCRdb copy retains only in-frame clones and omits some. For V, J and clone size, that table is used; D and trimming come from the DNA. The sample lists about 370,000 clones, 80% to 90% occurring once.

V is TRBV7-2 and J is TRBJ1-5, with 9 bases fitting TRBD1. The receptor comes from a woman aged 30 to 39 with COVID-19, enrolled during active disease. The specimen sequenced was peripheral blood. This chain's CDR3 is CASSLYRGPQPQHF. The CDR3 region has the DNA TGTGCCAGCAGCTTATACAGGGGGCCTCAGCCCCAGCATTTT.